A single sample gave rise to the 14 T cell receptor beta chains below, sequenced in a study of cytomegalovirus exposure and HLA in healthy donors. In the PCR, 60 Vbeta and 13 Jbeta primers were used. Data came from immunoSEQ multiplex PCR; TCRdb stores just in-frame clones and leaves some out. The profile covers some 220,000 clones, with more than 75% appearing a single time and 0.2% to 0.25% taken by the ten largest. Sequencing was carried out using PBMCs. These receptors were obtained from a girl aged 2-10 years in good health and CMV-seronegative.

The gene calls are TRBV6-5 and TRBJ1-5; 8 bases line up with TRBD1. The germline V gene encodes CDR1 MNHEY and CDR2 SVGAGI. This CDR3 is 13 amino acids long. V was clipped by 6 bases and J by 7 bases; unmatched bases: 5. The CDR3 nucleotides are TGTGCCAGCAGCGACAGGGGAAGGCAGCCCCAGCATTTT. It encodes CASSDRGRQPQHF.

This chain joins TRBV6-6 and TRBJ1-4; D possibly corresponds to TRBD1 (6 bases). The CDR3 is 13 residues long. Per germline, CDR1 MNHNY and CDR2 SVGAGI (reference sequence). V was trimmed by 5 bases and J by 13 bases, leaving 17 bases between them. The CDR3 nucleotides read TGTGCCAGCAGTAAACAACCTAGGGGGGGACTGTTTTTT. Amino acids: CASSKQPRGGLFF.

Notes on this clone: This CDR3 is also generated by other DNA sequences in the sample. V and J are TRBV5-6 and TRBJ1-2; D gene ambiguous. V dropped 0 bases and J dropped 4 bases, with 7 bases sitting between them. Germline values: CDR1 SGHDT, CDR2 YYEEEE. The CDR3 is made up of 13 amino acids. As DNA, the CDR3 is TGTGCCAGCAGCTTGGGGCAGGTCTATGGCTACACCTTC. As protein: CASSLGQVYGYTF.

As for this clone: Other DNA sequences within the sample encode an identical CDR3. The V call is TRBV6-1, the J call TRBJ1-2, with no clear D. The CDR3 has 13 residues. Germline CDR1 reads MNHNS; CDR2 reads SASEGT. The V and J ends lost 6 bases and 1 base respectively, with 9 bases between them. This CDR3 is CASRLRNNYGYTF. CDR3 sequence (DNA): TGTGCCAGCAGATTGAGAAATAACTATGGCTACACCTTC.

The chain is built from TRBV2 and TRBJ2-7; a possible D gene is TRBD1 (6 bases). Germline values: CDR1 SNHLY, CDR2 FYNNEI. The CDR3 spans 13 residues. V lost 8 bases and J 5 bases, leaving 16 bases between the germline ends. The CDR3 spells CASDGQGMHEQYF. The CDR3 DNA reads TGTGCCAGCGATGGGCAGGGGATGCACGAGCAGTACTTC. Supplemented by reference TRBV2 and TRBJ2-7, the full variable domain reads EPEVTQTPSHQVTQMGQEVILRCVPISNHLYFYWYRQILGQKVEFLVSFYNNEISEKSEIFDDQFSVERPDGSNFTLKIRSTKLEDSAMYFCASDGQGMHEQYFGPGTRLTVT.

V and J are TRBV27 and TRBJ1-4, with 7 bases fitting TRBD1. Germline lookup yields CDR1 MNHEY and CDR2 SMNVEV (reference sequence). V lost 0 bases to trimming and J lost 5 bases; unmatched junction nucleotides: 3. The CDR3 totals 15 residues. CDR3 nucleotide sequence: TGTGCCAGCAGTTTATCAAGGACAGGAAATGAAAAACTGTTTTTT. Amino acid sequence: CASSLSRTGNEKLFF.

The CDR3 protein is CASSIQGTDTQYF. The CDR3 DNA sequence: TGTGCCAGTAGTATACAGGGCACAGATACGCAGTATTTT. The V call is TRBV19, the J call TRBJ2-3; no definite D call. The CDR3 spans 13 residues. Trimming shortened V by 2 bases and J by 1 base, and 4 bases separated the two germline ends. CDR1 is LNHDA and CDR2 is SQIVND in the germline V gene (reference sequence).

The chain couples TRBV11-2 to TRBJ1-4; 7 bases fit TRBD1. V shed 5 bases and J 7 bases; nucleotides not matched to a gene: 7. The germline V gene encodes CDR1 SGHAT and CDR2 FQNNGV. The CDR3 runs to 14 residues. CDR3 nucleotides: TGTGCCAGCAGCATTACAGGGGTGGGTGAAAAACTGTTTTTT. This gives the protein CASSITGVGEKLFF. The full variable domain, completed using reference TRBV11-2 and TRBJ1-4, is EAGVAQSPRYKIIEKRQSVAFWCNPISGHATLYWYQQILGQGPKLLIQFQNNGVVDDSQLPKDRFSAERLKGVDSTLKIQPAKLEDSAVYLCASSITGVGEKLFFGSGTQLSVL.

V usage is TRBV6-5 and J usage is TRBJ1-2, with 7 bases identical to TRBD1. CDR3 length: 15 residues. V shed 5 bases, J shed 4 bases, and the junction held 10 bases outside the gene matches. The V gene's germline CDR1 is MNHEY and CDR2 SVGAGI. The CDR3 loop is CASSLSTGASYGYTF. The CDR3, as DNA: TGTGCCAGCAGTCTATCCACAGGGGCCTCCTATGGCTACACCTTC.

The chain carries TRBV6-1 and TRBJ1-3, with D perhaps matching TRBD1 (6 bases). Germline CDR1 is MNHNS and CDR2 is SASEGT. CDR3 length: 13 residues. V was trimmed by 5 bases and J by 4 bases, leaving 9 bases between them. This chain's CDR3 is CASSWDKGNTIYF. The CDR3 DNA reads TGTGCCAGCAGTTGGGACAAGGGAAACACCATATATTTT.

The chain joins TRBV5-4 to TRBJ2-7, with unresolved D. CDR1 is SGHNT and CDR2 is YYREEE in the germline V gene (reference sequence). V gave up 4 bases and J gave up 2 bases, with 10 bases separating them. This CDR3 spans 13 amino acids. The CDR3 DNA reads TGTGCCAGCAGCCCCGACTGGACCTACGAGCAGTACTTC. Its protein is CASSPDWTYEQYF.

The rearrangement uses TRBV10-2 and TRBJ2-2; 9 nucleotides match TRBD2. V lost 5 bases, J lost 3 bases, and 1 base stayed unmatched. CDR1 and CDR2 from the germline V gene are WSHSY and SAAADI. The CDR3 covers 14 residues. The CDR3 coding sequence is TGCGCCAGCAGTAGCGGGAGGTACACCGGGGAGCTGTTTTTT. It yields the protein CASSSGRYTGELFF.

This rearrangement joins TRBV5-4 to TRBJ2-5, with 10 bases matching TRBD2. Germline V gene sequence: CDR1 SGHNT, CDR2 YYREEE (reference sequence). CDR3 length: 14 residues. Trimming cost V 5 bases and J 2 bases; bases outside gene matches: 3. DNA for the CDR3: TGTGCCAGCAGACTAGCGGGGTTTCAAGAGACCCAGTACTTC. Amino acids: CASRLAGFQETQYF.

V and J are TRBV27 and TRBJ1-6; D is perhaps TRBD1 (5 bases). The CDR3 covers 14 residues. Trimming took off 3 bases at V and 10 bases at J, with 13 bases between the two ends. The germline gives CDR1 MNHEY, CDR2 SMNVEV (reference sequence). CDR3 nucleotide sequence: TGTGCCAGCAGTTTTAGGGCCAGGGAATCACCCCTCCACTTT. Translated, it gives CASSFRARESPLHF.